A single sample gave rise to the 32 T cell receptor beta chains below, sequenced in a study of shared clonotypes between healthy human individuals. The method was immunoSEQ multiplex PCR; TCRdb's version includes in-frame clones alone and lacks a portion of them. Among 2 million to 2.5 million clones listed, about 92% were seen once. The sample comprised naive CD4+ T cells from PBMCs. Indicated subset: CD45RA+ positively selected. The receptors stem from a man younger than 30 in good health. Some clones in this sample may be carry-over from other donors' samples.

The rearrangement uses TRBV18 and TRBJ1-1; D is perhaps TRBD1 (5 bases). This CDR3 is built from 14 residues. V was clipped by 2 bases and J by 6 bases, with 13 bases between them. Germline CDR1 KGHSH, CDR2 LQKENI. CDR3 in DNA: TGTGCCAGCTCACCATCGCAGCGGGGGGCTGAAGCTTTCTTT. Translating it yields CASSPSQRGAEAFF. Based on the CDR3 plus reference TRBV18 and TRBJ1-1, the full variable domain is NAGVMQNPRHLVRRRGQEARLRCSPMKGHSHVYWYRQLPEEGLKFMVYLQKENIIDESGMPKERFSAEFPKEGPSILRIQQVVRGDSAAYFCASSPSQRGAEAFFGQGTRLTVV.

The chain carries TRBV21-1 and TRBJ2-1; no DNA check was done on the table's D call, TRBD2. TRBV21-1 is marked as a pseudogene. This CDR3 spans 21 amino acids. This CDR3 reads CASTGLAGGPLQNCSYNEQFF. CDR3 coding DNA: TGTGCCAGCACCGGACTAGCGGGAGGGCCGTTGCAGAATTGCTCTTACAATGAGCAGTTCTTC.

This chain links TRBV11-1 with TRBJ2-1; D perhaps matches TRBD2 (5 bases). The CDR3 has 16 amino acids. Germline V gene sequence: CDR1 SGHAT, CDR2 FQDESV (reference sequence). V was trimmed by 5 bases and J by 0 bases, leaving 14 bases between them. The CDR3 region is CASSALGSGSYNEQFF. As DNA, the CDR3 is TGTGCCAGCAGCGCCTTGGGGAGCGGCTCCTACAATGAGCAGTTCTTC.

The J gene is TRBJ1-2, the V gene TRBV6-1; no clear D. Germline loops: CDR1 MNHNS, CDR2 SASEGT. V dropped 6 bases and J dropped 3 bases, with 14 bases sitting between them. CDR3 length equals 14 residues. The CDR3 spells CASRPGPTYYGYTF. As DNA, the CDR3 is TGTGCCAGCAGACCAGGCCCAACCTACTATGGCTACACCTTC.

A word on this clone: This sample includes further DNA sequences coding for the same CDR3. The CDR3 bases are TGTGCCAGCAGTTACGCGGGCGAGCAGTACTTC. It codes for CASSYAGEQYF. The genes are TRBV6-5 and TRBJ2-7; D might be TRBD2 (5 bases). Trimming left V 2 bases short and J 6 bases short, with 5 bases between. CDR3 length: 11 residues. The germline V gene encodes CDR1 MNHEY and CDR2 SVGAGI.

This clone was observed a handful of times. The genes are TRBV5-5 and TRBJ1-1, with 7 bases lining up with TRBD1. Trimming took 4 bases from V and 1 from J; bases not matched to a gene: 7. Germline V gives CDR1 SGHKS, CDR2 YYEKEE (reference sequence). The CDR3 runs to 15 residues. Here the CDR3 reads CASSRATGANTEAFF. The CDR3 DNA follows: TGTGCCAGCAGCAGGGCCACAGGGGCGAACACTGAAGCTTTCTTT.

The rearrangement joins TRBV27 to TRBJ1-5; the D gene is possibly TRBD1 (5 bases). The CDR3 spans 14 residues. The germline V gene encodes CDR1 MNHEY and CDR2 SMNVEV (reference sequence). V was trimmed by 2 bases and J by 6 bases, leaving 11 bases between them. The CDR3 DNA reads TGTGCCAGCAGTTTAGGGGCGGGTGGTCAGCCCCAGCATTTT. This gives the protein CASSLGAGGQPQHF.

The chain is built from TRBV4-1 and TRBJ2-2; 8 nucleotides agree with TRBD1. This CDR3 has 20 residues. J gave up 0 bases and V 0 bases, and 12 bases lay outside the gene matches. In germline, CDR1 is MGHRA, CDR2 YSYEKL. DNA for the CDR3: TGCGCCAGCAGCCAAGATCGGGGGACAGGAAGACGGGCGAACACCGGGGAGCTGTTTTTT. Translating gives CASSQDRGTGRRANTGELFF.

The CDR3 protein is CSVSGSRNSPLHF. The CDR3 DNA reads TGCAGCGTTTCGGGCTCCAGAAATTCACCCCTCCACTTT. J is TRBJ1-6 and V is TRBV29-1; D not resolved. CDR1 is SQVTM, CDR2 ANQGSEA, per germline. This CDR3 region has 13 residues. V was shortened by 5 bases and J by 7 bases, with 12 bases between the two germline ends.

As for this clone: This sample also contains other DNA sequences that code for the same CDR3. The chain is built from TRBV9 and TRBJ2-6; perhaps TRBD1 as D (6 bases). The CDR3 runs 16 residues. Germline CDR1 reads SGDLS; CDR2 reads YYNGEE. V was clipped by 0 bases and J by 2 bases, with 9 bases between them. The CDR3 sequence is CASSVGTGTGANVLTF. The DNA for the CDR3 is TGTGCCAGCAGCGTAGGTACAGGGACTGGGGCCAACGTCCTGACTTTC.

The chain uses TRBV19 and TRBJ2-7, with 8 bases that match TRBD1. This CDR3 comprises 16 residues. Germline values: CDR1 LNHDA, CDR2 SQIVND (reference sequence). V dropped 6 bases and J dropped 4; count of bases not matched to a gene: 14. The CDR3 DNA sequence: TGTGCCAGTAGCCGACTCCCGGGACAGGCCCTGTACGAGCAGTACTTC. The encoded protein is CASSRLPGQALYEQYF.

Details on this clone: The sample holds other DNA sequences that translate to the same CDR3. The chain employs TRBV5-1 and TRBJ2-1, with 8 bases aligning to TRBD1. The length of the CDR3 is 14 residues. V dropped 0 bases and J dropped 4; count of bases not matched to a gene: 0. Looked up from germline, CDR1 is SGHRS and CDR2 is YFSETQ. The CDR3 region is CASSLGQGYNEQFF. For the CDR3, the DNA is TGCGCCAGCAGCTTGGGACAGGGGTACAATGAGCAGTTCTTC.

This clone has only one observation. The V and J genes are TRBV19 and TRBJ2-7; D is ambiguous. Germline V lookup: CDR1 LNHDA, CDR2 SQIVND (reference sequence). The V and J ends lost 1 base and 6 bases respectively, with 10 bases between them. This CDR3 contains 13 residues. CDR3 DNA: TGTGCCAGTAGTATAGGGTACCCGCGCGAGCAGTACTTC. It translates to CASSIGYPREQYF.

The chain recombines TRBV7-9 with TRBJ2-5; D gene uncertain. CDR1 and CDR2 from the germline V gene are SEHNR and FQNEAQ (reference sequence). V lost 3 bases to trimming and J lost 3 bases, with 14 bases between them. The CDR3 sequence is 15 residues long. CDR3 sequence reads: CASSFGESLKETQYF. The CDR3 coding sequence is TGTGCCAGCAGCTTCGGTGAAAGCTTAAAAGAGACCCAGTACTTC.

The chain joins TRBV6-6 to TRBJ1-1, with D hard to call. The CDR3 covers 13 residues. Germline CDR1 MNHNY, CDR2 SVGAGI (reference sequence). V lost 0 bases and J lost 8, with 10 bases in between. CDR3 in DNA: TGTGCCAGCAGTTACTCGACCGGCGGGGAAGCTTTCTTT. It yields the protein CASSYSTGGEAFF.

In this sample, this clone turned up once. The chain has TRBV29-1 and TRBJ2-3; 7 positions agree with TRBD2. Unmatched junction bases numbered 13, after V lost 5 bases and J lost 2 bases. The CDR3 runs to 16 residues. The germline CDR1 and CDR2 sequences are SQVTM and ANQGSEA. For the CDR3, the DNA is TGCAGCGTTCGGGGGGTAGGACGACTGCACACAGATACGCAGTATTTT. Translation: CSVRGVGRLHTDTQYF.

The chain joins TRBV28 to TRBJ2-6; D call uncertain. V was clipped by 6 bases and J by 0 bases, with 24 bases between them. Germline values: CDR1 MDHEN, CDR2 SYDVKM. The CDR3 consists of 20 residues. This CDR3 is CASSSRWVTDLYSGANVLTF. The CDR3, as DNA: TGTGCCAGCAGCTCCCGTTGGGTTACGGACCTGTACTCTGGGGCCAACGTCCTGACTTTC. The whole variable domain, filled in from reference TRBV28 and TRBJ2-6, reads DVKVTQSSRYLVKRTGEKVFLECVQDMDHENMFWYRQDPGLGLRLIYFSYDVKMKEKGDIPEGYSVSREKKERFSLILESASTNQTSMYLCASSSRWVTDLYSGANVLTFGAGSRLTVL.

For the CDR3, the DNA is TGTGCCTGGAGCCGTTACCCAGCTCGTGGGGAGCAGTACTTC. This codes for CAWSRYPARGEQYF. This chain uses TRBV30 with TRBJ2-7; no reliable D call. Germline CDR1 and CDR2: GTSNPN and SVGIG (reference sequence). The germline V and J ends were trimmed by 3 bases and 7 bases, with 19 bases remaining between them. This CDR3 is 14 amino acids long.

The V gene is TRBV11-2, the J gene TRBJ1-1; 11 nucleotides agree with TRBD1. From germline, CDR1 is SGHAT and CDR2 FQNNGV. CDR3 size: 15 residues. Trimming took 2 bases from V and 5 from J; bases not matched to a gene: 4. CDR3 sequence: CASSLYGTGGTEAFF. Here the CDR3 DNA reads TGTGCCAGCAGCTTATACGGGACAGGGGGGACTGAAGCTTTCTTT. The complete variable domain, with remaining parts taken from reference TRBV11-2 and TRBJ1-1, reads EAGVAQSPRYKIIEKRQSVAFWCNPISGHATLYWYQQILGQGPKLLIQFQNNGVVDDSQLPKDRFSAERLKGVDSTLKIQPAKLEDSAVYLCASSLYGTGGTEAFFGQGTRLTVV.

As concerns this clone: At one of its ends the junction is not consistent with the germline gene, which may arise from a read error. The genes are TRBV20-1 and TRBJ1-2; D call uncertain. Germline V gives CDR1 DFQATT, CDR2 SNEGSKA (reference sequence). The CDR3 has 8 residues. The CDR3 spells CSASQTSF. CDR3 DNA: TGCAGTGCTAGCCAGACGAGTTTC.

In DNA form, the CDR3 reads TGTGCCAGCAGTTACCCGGCCGGGGGGAGTTCCTACGAGCAGTACTTC. Translating it yields CASSYPAGGSSYEQYF. The chain combines TRBV6-6 with TRBJ2-7; 7 bases line up with TRBD2. Germline assignment: CDR1 MNHNY and CDR2 SVGAGI (reference sequence). V shed 2 bases and J 1 base; nucleotides not matched to a gene: 8. The length of the CDR3 is 16 residues.

The gene calls are TRBV27 and TRBJ1-2, with 10 bases aligning to TRBD1. Germline CDR1 is MNHEY and CDR2 is SMNVEV (reference sequence). CDR3 length equals 17 residues. With 5 bases clipped from V and 2 bases from J, the junction kept 11 bases outside the gene matches. The CDR3 region has the DNA TGTGCCAGCAGTCCCCCGACAGGGGGCAAATGGAACTATGGCTACACCTTC. This encodes CASSPPTGGKWNYGYTF.

This clone was observed a single time. The V and J genes are TRBV5-1 and TRBJ2-3, with 8 bases that match TRBD2. V trimming: 4 bases; J trimming: 6 bases; junction bases outside the gene matches: 22. The germline CDR1 and CDR2 sequences are SGHRS and YFSETQ. The CDR3 is made up of 19 amino acids. CDR3 region: CASSKSRDIPGGQGDTQYF. The CDR3 bases are TGCGCCAGCAGCAAGTCCCGGGACATTCCGGGAGGGCAAGGGGATACGCAGTATTTT.

A word on this clone: One end of the junction does not line up with germline, which may come from a read error. This sample includes further DNA sequences coding for the same CDR3. This chain connects TRBV6-6 to TRBJ1-2, with D perhaps matching TRBD1 (5 bases). Germline V gene lookup returns CDR1 MNHNY and CDR2 SVGAGI (reference sequence). The CDR3 spans 15 residues. CDR3 sequence (DNA): TGTGCTAGCAACGACCAGCCCCTGGGGGTCTATGGCTACACCTTC. The encoded protein is CASNDQPLGVYGYTF.

V and J are TRBV7-8 and TRBJ2-7, with D possibly being TRBD2 (5 bases). Per the germline V gene, CDR1 is SGHVS and CDR2 is FQNEAQ. V shed 3 bases and J shed 2 bases, with 14 bases lying between them. CDR3 length: 15 residues. CDR3 protein: CASSFGRDFTYEQYF. CDR3 in DNA: TGTGCCAGCAGCTTCGGCCGGGATTTTACCTACGAGCAGTACTTC.

The count of this clone is one. This chain links TRBV27 with TRBJ2-5; D uncertain. V lost 7 bases to trimming and J lost 5 bases, with 5 bases between them. CDR1 and CDR2 (germline): MNHEY, SMNVEV (reference sequence). The CDR3 totals 10 residues. The DNA for the CDR3 is TGTGCCAGCAAAGGGGAGACCCAGTACTTC. Translation: CASKGETQYF.

The J gene is TRBJ1-2, the V gene TRBV5-1; the match to TRBD1 covers 12 bases. The CDR3 runs to 16 residues. With V trimmed by 5 bases and J by 6 bases, 11 bases remained unmatched. CDR1 is SGHRS and CDR2 is YFSETQ in the germline V gene. For the CDR3, the DNA is TGCGCCAGCAGGGTGGGGCCCGGGACAGGGGGCGATGGCTACACCTTC. Its protein is CASRVGPGTGGDGYTF.

The chain links TRBV6-6 to TRBJ1-5, with unresolved D. This CDR3 is built from 14 residues. Deletions cut 5 bases from V and 7 bases from J, with 15 bases between. Germline V gene lookup returns CDR1 MNHNY and CDR2 SVGAGI (reference sequence). CDR3 region: CASSQTSDGQPQHF. In nucleotides, the CDR3 is TGTGCCAGCAGTCAGACATCGGACGGCCAGCCCCAGCATTTT.

With respect to this clone: One junction end disagrees with the germline gene, perhaps due to a read error. In the same sample, other DNA sequences code for this CDR3. The chain recombines TRBV5-1 with TRBJ1-1; TRBD1 matches 8 bases. The CDR3 spans 14 residues. Germline lookup yields CDR1 SGHRS and CDR2 YFSETQ. CDR3 bases: TGCGCCAGCAGCTTGGGACAGGGGAACACGGGTGCTTTTTTT. Protein: CASSLGQGNTGAFF.

The genes are TRBV7-2 and TRBJ2-1; 8 bases map to TRBD1. The germline V gene encodes CDR1 SGHTA and CDR2 FQGNSA. This CDR3 is 15 amino acids long. Germline trimming cut 5 bases from V and 6 bases from J; bases unmatched to any gene: 9. CDR3 loop: CASSQGQVYANEQFF. CDR3 sequence (DNA): TGTGCCAGCAGCCAGGGACAGGTATATGCCAATGAGCAGTTCTTC.

The rearrangement links TRBV6-5 to TRBJ2-7; a weak D match, TRBD2 (5 bases). Germline loops: CDR1 MNHEY, CDR2 SVGAGI. CDR3 size: 15 residues. V lost 1 base to trimming and J lost 2 bases, with 12 bases between them. CDR3 bases: TGTGCCAGCAGTTACTGGAGCGGATCTACCTACGAGCAGTACTTC. This codes for CASSYWSGSTYEQYF.

This clone has only one observation. V is TRBV7-2 and J is TRBJ2-5; D uncertain. V gave up 1 base and J gave up 9 bases, with 9 bases separating them. CDR3 length: 12 amino acids. CDR1 and CDR2 from the germline V gene are SGHTA and FQGNSA. CDR3: CASSLEQRAQYF. Written as DNA, the CDR3 is TGTGCCAGCAGCTTAGAACAACGAGCCCAGTACTTC.